The sequence of this T cell receptor beta chain was determined in a study of blood T cell repertoires in COVID-19. Study background: In each case, the material was cDNA or gDNA derived from T cells, B-cell-depleted T cells, or PBMCs.

The V segment lost 3 bases and the J segment 8 bases; nucleotides outside the gene matches: 7. The V gene's germline CDR1 is SGHRS and CDR2 YFSETQ. CDR3 size: 13 residues. The table came from immunoSEQ multiplex PCR; TCRdb's copy has only in-frame clones and leaves some out. The sample gives about 73,000 clones, roughly 83% of which show up once; around 6% is in the top ten. This TCR was recovered from a woman aged 60-75 years with acute or convalescent COVID-19. The V gene is TRBV5-1, the J gene TRBJ1-2, with TRBD1 identical over 7 bases. The sequencing input was peripheral blood. The chain's CDR3 is CASSSDRVRGYTF. The DNA for the CDR3 is TGCGCCAGCAGCTCCGACAGGGTGAGAGGCTACACCTTC.